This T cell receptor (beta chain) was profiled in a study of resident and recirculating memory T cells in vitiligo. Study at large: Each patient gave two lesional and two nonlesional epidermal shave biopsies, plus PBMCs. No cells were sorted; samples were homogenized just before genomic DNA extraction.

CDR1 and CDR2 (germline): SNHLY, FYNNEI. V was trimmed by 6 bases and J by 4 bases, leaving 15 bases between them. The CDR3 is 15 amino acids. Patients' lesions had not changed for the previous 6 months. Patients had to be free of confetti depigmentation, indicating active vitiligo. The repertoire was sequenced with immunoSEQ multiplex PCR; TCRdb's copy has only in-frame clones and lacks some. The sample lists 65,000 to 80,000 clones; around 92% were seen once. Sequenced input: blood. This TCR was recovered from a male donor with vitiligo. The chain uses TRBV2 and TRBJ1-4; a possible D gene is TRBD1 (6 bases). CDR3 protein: CASRFWTAHNEKLFF. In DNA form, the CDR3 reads TGTGCCAGCAGATTTTGGACAGCACATAATGAAAAACTGTTTTTT.